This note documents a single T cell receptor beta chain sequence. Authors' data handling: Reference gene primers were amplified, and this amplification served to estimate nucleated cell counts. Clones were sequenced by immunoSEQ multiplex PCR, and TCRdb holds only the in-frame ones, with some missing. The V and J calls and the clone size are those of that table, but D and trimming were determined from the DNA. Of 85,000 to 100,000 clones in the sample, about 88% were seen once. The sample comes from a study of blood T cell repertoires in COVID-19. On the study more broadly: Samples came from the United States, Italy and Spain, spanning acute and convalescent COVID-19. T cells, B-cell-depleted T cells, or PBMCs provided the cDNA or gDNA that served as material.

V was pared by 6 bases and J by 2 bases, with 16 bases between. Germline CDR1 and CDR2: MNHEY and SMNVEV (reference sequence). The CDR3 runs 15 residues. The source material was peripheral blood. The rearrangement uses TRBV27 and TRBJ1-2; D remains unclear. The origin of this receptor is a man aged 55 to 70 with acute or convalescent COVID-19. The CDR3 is CASSPWSGINYGYTF. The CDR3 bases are TGTGCCAGCAGCCCTTGGTCGGGGATCAACTATGGCTACACCTTC.